These 28 T cell receptor beta chains originate from one sample sequenced in a study of graft-versus-host responses after intestinal transplantation. Produced via immunoSEQ multiplex PCR; TCRdb's table is partial and in-frame only. The table lists around 35,000 clones, around 87% of them singletons. Graft material was processed, releasing intraepithelial and lamina propria lymphocytes. Material: ileum tissue, obtained around 200 days after intestinal transplant. These receptors all come from a human patient who received an intestinal transplant, so some T cells may come from the graft donor.

This clone has only one observation. This sequence joins TRBV27 and TRBJ1-6, with a weak D call TRBD1 (6 bases). The CDR3 totals 19 residues. The germline V gene encodes CDR1 MNHEY and CDR2 SMNVEV (reference sequence). The germline V and J ends were trimmed by 7 bases and 0 bases, with 22 bases remaining between them. This CDR3 is CASKRVRDTEGSYNSPLHF. The CDR3 DNA follows: TGTGCCAGCAAGAGGGTCCGGGACACTGAGGGCTCCTATAATTCACCCCTCCACTTT.

This chain joins TRBV27 and TRBJ1-1, with 7 bases matching TRBD1. Unmatched junction bases numbered 2, after V lost 4 bases and J lost 3 bases. The CDR3 is 13 amino acids. CDR1 is MNHEY, CDR2 SMNVEV, per germline (reference sequence). In nucleotides, the CDR3 is TGTGCCAGCAGTTCCAGGGGGGACACTGAAGCTTTCTTT. It encodes CASSSRGDTEAFF.

The chain employs TRBV28 and TRBJ2-5; 10 bases line up with TRBD1. The CDR3 covers 15 residues. CDR1 and CDR2 (germline): MDHEN, SYDVKM. J gave up 5 bases and V 2 bases, and 5 bases lay outside the gene matches. CDR3 nucleotide sequence: TGTGCCAGCAGTTTAGCCGGACAGGGGGGGGAGACCCAGTACTTC. Residues: CASSLAGQGGETQYF.

This rearrangement joins TRBV4-2 to TRBJ1-1, with 8 nucleotides matching TRBD1. After removal of 0 bases from V and 1 base from J, the junction contained 7 bases not matched to a gene. The germline CDR1 and CDR2 sequences are LGHNA and YNFKEQ. The CDR3 spans 17 residues. Written as DNA, the CDR3 is TGTGCCAGCAGCCAAGATCAGGGGGCAGGGCGGAACACTGAAGCTTTCTTT. It yields the protein CASSQDQGAGRNTEAFF.

The chain has TRBV7-9 and TRBJ2-3, with D uncertain. CDR1 is SEHNR and CDR2 is FQNEAQ in the germline V gene (reference sequence). V dropped 5 bases and J dropped 1 base, with 10 bases sitting between them. The CDR3 runs to 14 residues. DNA of the CDR3: TGTGCCAGCAGCCCGGTCGACGGCACAGATACGCAGTATTTT. Protein product: CASSPVDGTDTQYF.

This clone was seen only once. This rearrangement joins TRBV18 to TRBJ1-5; D is perhaps TRBD1 (6 bases). Trimming took off 6 bases at V and 6 bases at J, with 15 bases between the two ends. CDR1 KGHSH and CDR2 LQKENI come from the germline V gene. CDR3 size: 14 residues. The CDR3, as DNA: TGTGCCAGCTCTCCCGCACAGGGTGGTCAGCCCCAGCATTTT. Protein sequence: CASSPAQGGQPQHF.

The CDR3 sequence is CASTSGREETQYF. DNA for the CDR3: TGTGCCAGCACTAGCGGGAGGGAAGAGACCCAGTACTTC. The gene calls are TRBV11-2 and TRBJ2-5; 12 bases align to TRBD2. Germline assignment: CDR1 SGHAT and CDR2 FQNNGV. This CDR3 contains 13 residues. V lost 7 bases, J lost 3 bases, and 0 bases stayed unmatched.

The chain links TRBV14 to TRBJ2-1; unclear D gene. V was clipped by 0 bases and J by 6 bases, with 15 bases between them. The CDR3 loop spans 16 amino acids. Germline V lookup: CDR1 SGHDN, CDR2 FVKESK. This chain's CDR3 is CASSQETAEVVNEQFF. In nucleotides, the CDR3 is TGTGCCAGCAGCCAAGAGACGGCGGAAGTGGTCAATGAGCAGTTCTTC.

J is TRBJ1-4 and V is TRBV28; D uncertain. V was cut by 2 bases and J by 3 bases, with 13 bases left in between. The CDR3 is 16 residues long. Germline assignment: CDR1 MDHEN and CDR2 SYDVKM. This chain's CDR3 is CASSLLVQYPNEKLFF. The CDR3 DNA sequence: TGTGCCAGCAGTTTACTGGTTCAGTACCCTAATGAAAAACTGTTTTTT.

This chain links TRBV4-2 with TRBJ2-1; maybe TRBD2 (6 bases). The V and J ends lost 0 bases and 5 bases respectively, with 11 bases between them. The germline CDR1 and CDR2 sequences are LGHNA and YNFKEQ. The CDR3 runs 15 residues. In DNA, the CDR3 is TGTGCCAGCAGCCAAGATCGGGGGTCCAACAATGAGCAGTTCTTC. This sequence encodes CASSQDRGSNNEQFF.

V and J are TRBV11-2 and TRBJ2-7; unclear D gene. Trimming cost V 4 bases and J 3 bases, with 7 bases left between them. Germline CDR1 SGHAT, CDR2 FQNNGV. CDR3 length equals 12 residues. CDR3 sequence reads: CASSYAFYEQYF. The CDR3 DNA reads as TGTGCCAGCAGCTACGCTTTCTACGAGCAGTACTTC.

This rearrangement joins TRBV6-5 to TRBJ2-3; a weak D match, TRBD2 (6 bases). Germline V gene sequence: CDR1 MNHEY, CDR2 SVGAGI. The germline V and J ends were trimmed by 1 base and 0 bases, with 11 bases remaining between them. This CDR3 is 16 amino acids long. CDR3 protein: CASSYYPGTSTDTQYF. In DNA form, the CDR3 reads TGTGCCAGCAGTTACTACCCCGGGACTAGCACAGATACGCAGTATTTT.

The rearrangement uses TRBV2 and TRBJ2-5; D perhaps matches TRBD1 (5 bases). The V end was cut by 5 bases, the J end by 4 bases, with 11 bases between. Germline V gene data show CDR1 as SNHLY and CDR2 as FYNNEI. The CDR3 length is 13 residues. In DNA, the CDR3 is TGTGCCAGCAGTCGACAGACGCGAGAGACCCAGTACTTC. It translates to CASSRQTRETQYF.

The chain links TRBV20-1 to TRBJ2-5; D not certain. This CDR3 has 10 residues. V lost 4 bases, J lost 5 bases, and 5 bases lay in between. CDR1 and CDR2 from the germline V gene are DFQATT and SNEGSKA (reference sequence). The CDR3 bases are TGCAGTGCTATGGGGGAGACCCAGTACTTC. Protein: CSAMGETQYF.

The chain links TRBV29-1 to TRBJ2-1, with 9 positions matching TRBD1. V lost 7 bases to trimming and J lost 5 bases; unmatched junction nucleotides: 6. This CDR3 is 13 amino acids long. Germline V gives CDR1 SQVTM, CDR2 ANQGSEA. CDR3 residues: CSGDGTGHNEQFF. Here the CDR3 DNA reads TGCAGCGGTGATGGGACAGGGCACAATGAGCAGTTCTTC.

This chain links TRBV27 with TRBJ1-2, with D possibly TRBD1 on 5 matching bases. V was trimmed by 0 bases and J by 5 bases, leaving 19 bases between them. Germline values: CDR1 MNHEY, CDR2 SMNVEV (reference sequence). This CDR3 has 17 amino acids. The DNA for the CDR3 is TGTGCCAGCAGTTTATCCGGGAGGGGCTATAGGAGTTATGGCTACACCTTC. This translates into CASSLSGRGYRSYGYTF.

The chain joins TRBV5-6 to TRBJ1-1, with D hard to call. The V gene lost 0 bases and the J gene lost 4 bases, with 10 bases spanning the gap. The germline gives CDR1 SGHDT, CDR2 YYEEEE. This CDR3 has 14 residues. The CDR3 DNA sequence: TGTGCCAGCAGCTTGGTCCCGGAAGGCACTGAAGCTTTCTTT. This codes for CASSLVPEGTEAFF. The full variable domain, with the rest looked up from reference TRBV5-6 and TRBJ1-1, is DAGVTQSPTHLIKTRGQQVTLRCSPKSGHDTVSWYQQALGQGPQFIFQYYEEEERQRGNFPDRFSGHQFPNYSSELNVNALLLGDSALYLCASSLVPEGTEAFFGQGTRLTVV.

The V gene is TRBV21-1, the J gene TRBJ2-7; the table's D call, TRBD1, was not checked against the DNA. TRBV21-1 constitutes a pseudogene. The CDR3 is 14 residues long. The CDR3 region has the DNA TGTGCCAGCAGCTCCCCCCAGGGAAGCCACGAGCAGTACTTC. Translating gives CASSSPQGSHEQYF.

This chain connects TRBV7-9 to TRBJ2-1; D is uncertain. From germline, CDR1 is SEHNR and CDR2 FQNEAQ (reference sequence). This CDR3 spans 14 amino acids. V was pared by 3 bases and J by 4 bases, with 10 bases between. The CDR3 sequence is CASSFVSTYNEQFF. CDR3 in DNA: TGTGCCAGCAGCTTCGTCTCTACTTACAATGAGCAGTTCTTC.

J is TRBJ1-4 and V is TRBV28; D is ambiguous. The CDR3 runs to 13 residues. Germline V gives CDR1 MDHEN, CDR2 SYDVKM. V lost 6 bases and J 6 bases, leaving 11 bases between the germline ends. The CDR3 nucleotides are TGTGCCAGCAGGCCCGTCCCCGATGAAAAACTGTTTTTT. Protein product: CASRPVPDEKLFF. Drawing the rest from reference TRBV28 and TRBJ1-4, the complete variable domain is DVKVTQSSRYLVKRTGEKVFLECVQDMDHENMFWYRQDPGLGLRLIYFSYDVKMKEKGDIPEGYSVSREKKERFSLILESASTNQTSMYLCASRPVPDEKLFFGSGTQLSVL.

The V and J genes are TRBV7-8 and TRBJ2-7; TRBD1 is a possible D gene (6 bases). Trimming stripped 2 bases from V and 3 bases from J, with 20 bases between. Germline CDR1 reads SGHVS; CDR2 reads FQNEAQ. The CDR3 contains 17 residues. CDR3 sequence (DNA): TGTGCCAGCAGCTTACCTGGGGGCGCGAAACCGAGCTACGAGCAGTACTTC. Its protein is CASSLPGGAKPSYEQYF.

This chain uses TRBV19 with TRBJ2-7, with TRBD1 identical over 8 bases. CDR3 length: 14 amino acids. Germline V lookup: CDR1 LNHDA, CDR2 SQIVND (reference sequence). The V gene end was trimmed by 3 bases and the J gene end by 2 bases; junction bases not matched to a gene: 3. The CDR3 is CASSIQGAAYEQYF. DNA for the CDR3: TGTGCCAGTAGTATCCAGGGGGCCGCCTACGAGCAGTACTTC. Filled out from reference TRBV19 and TRBJ2-7, the complete variable domain reads DGGITQSPKYLFRKEGQNVTLSCEQNLNHDAMYWYRQDPGQGLRLIYYSQIVNDFQKGDIAEGYSVSREKKESFPLTVTSAQKNPTAFYLCASSIQGAAYEQYFGPGTRLTVT.

The chain employs TRBV27 and TRBJ2-1, with D uncertain. The CDR3 is 14 amino acids. Trimming removed 3 bases at V and 0 bases at J, with 6 bases between. CDR1 is MNHEY, CDR2 SMNVEV, per germline (reference sequence). The CDR3 here is CASSFLPSYNEQFF. CDR3 DNA sequence: TGTGCCAGCAGTTTCCTACCCTCCTACAATGAGCAGTTCTTC.

This sequence joins TRBV6-6 and TRBJ2-5; D remains unclear. The V and J ends lost 0 bases and 5 bases respectively, with 10 bases between them. Germline V gene data show CDR1 as MNHNY and CDR2 as SVGAGI (reference sequence). The CDR3 is made up of 14 amino acids. The CDR3 DNA reads as TGTGCCAGCAGTTACTCGACCCCAACGGAGACCCAGTACTTC. Translated: CASSYSTPTETQYF.

This clone was seen once. The chain joins TRBV11-3 to TRBJ2-7; TRBD2 is a possible D gene (5 bases). The CDR3 totals 15 residues. Germline CDR1 and CDR2: SGHNT and YENEEA. V lost 2 bases and J 2 bases, leaving 13 bases between the germline ends. The CDR3 reads CASSLRAGSAYEQYF. The CDR3 coding sequence is TGTGCCAGCAGCTTAAGGGCAGGTAGCGCCTACGAGCAGTACTTC.

This clone was counted only a few times. The chain employs TRBV9 and TRBJ1-2, with 7 bases fitting TRBD1. After removal of 3 bases from V and 7 bases from J, the junction contained 3 bases not matched to a gene. CDR1 is SGDLS, CDR2 YYNGEE, per germline. CDR3 length equals 12 residues. This CDR3 is CASSATGVGYTF. In nucleotides, the CDR3 is TGTGCCAGCAGCGCAACAGGGGTTGGCTACACCTTC.

J is TRBJ1-2 and V is TRBV27; 8 nucleotides match TRBD1. The CDR3 loop spans 16 amino acids. Trimming at V came to 5 bases and at J to 8 bases, leaving 16 bases not matched to a gene. The V gene's germline CDR1 is MNHEY and CDR2 SMNVEV (reference sequence). The CDR3 sequence: CASSPISRDRSGGYTF. The CDR3 DNA reads TGTGCCAGCAGTCCCATCTCCCGGGACAGGTCTGGGGGCTACACCTTC.

The rearrangement joins TRBV7-9 to TRBJ1-1; D remains ambiguous. CDR1 SEHNR and CDR2 FQNEAQ come from the germline V gene (reference sequence). The CDR3 is 14 residues long. The ends were cut back, 0 bases at V and 0 bases at J, with 5 bases in the middle. Written as DNA, the CDR3 is TGTGCCAGCAGCTTAGCATACCTGAACACTGAAGCTTTCTTT. Protein sequence: CASSLAYLNTEAFF.